This T cell receptor beta chain was identified in a study of blood T cell repertoires in COVID-19. From germline, CDR1 is MNHEY and CDR2 SVGAGI. V was shortened by 5 bases and J by 0 bases, with 5 bases between the two germline ends. The CDR3 has 14 residues. Clones were read by immunoSEQ multiplex PCR, and TCRdb kept only the in-frame ones, dropping some. In the table there are roughly 120,000 clones, about 85% of which are singletons. This clonotype originated in a human donor in a cohort sampled during active COVID-19. This sequence joins TRBV6-5 and TRBJ1-6; D is uncertain. The material sequenced was peripheral blood. CDR3 residues: CASSRSSYNSPLHF. DNA for the CDR3: TGTGCCAGCAGTAGGAGCTCCTATAATTCACCCCTCCACTTT.